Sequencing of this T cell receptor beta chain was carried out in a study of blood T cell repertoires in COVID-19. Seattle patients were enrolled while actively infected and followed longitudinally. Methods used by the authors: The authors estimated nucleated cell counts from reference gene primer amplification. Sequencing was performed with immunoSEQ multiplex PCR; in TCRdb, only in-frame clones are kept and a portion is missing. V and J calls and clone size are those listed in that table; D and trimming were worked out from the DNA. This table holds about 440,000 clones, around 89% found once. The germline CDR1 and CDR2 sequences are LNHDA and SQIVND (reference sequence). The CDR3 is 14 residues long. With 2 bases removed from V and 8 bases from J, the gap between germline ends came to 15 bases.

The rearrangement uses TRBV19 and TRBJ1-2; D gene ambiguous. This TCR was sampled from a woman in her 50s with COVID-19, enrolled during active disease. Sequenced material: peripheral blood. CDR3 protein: CASSISGQSGGYTF. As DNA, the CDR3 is TGTGCCAGTAGTATATCAGGTCAGAGCGGCGGCTACACCTTC.